The rows below give T cell receptor beta chains drawn from one sample of a study of T cells after yellow fever vaccination. TCRdb processed the 5' RACE reads anew with MiXCR; each CDR3 protein has one entry. The table has some 420,000 distinct CDR3 sequences, over 15% seen once. Sample: PBMCs, taken before the yellow fever booster vaccination. Every receptor here comes from a man younger than 35 who received the YFV17D yellow fever vaccine. CDR3s include the opening cysteine and the closing phenylalanine or tryptophan. The D gene is left open where the match is weak. Size values are once, few and many counts, or a class for expanded clones, and some rows have none.

d_call j_call v_call clone_size cdr3_nt cdr3_aa
. TRBJ2-3 TRBV19 . TGTGCCAGTATGAGCACAGATACGCAGTATTTT CASMSTDTQYF
. TRBJ1-2 TRBV19 . TGTGCCAGCACAGGTGGGGGTAATGGCTACACCTTC CASTGGGNGYTF
. TRBJ1-4 TRBV20-1 . TGCAGTGCTAGATACAGCGGGAACGAAAAACTGTTTTTT CSARYSGNEKLFF
. TRBJ1-2 TRBV12-3/TRBV12-4 . TGTGCCAGCAGTTTACGTTCGGCTGTCTATGGCTACACCTTC CASSLRSAVYGYTF
TRBD2 TRBJ2-3 TRBV29-1 . TGCAGCCTCCGGACTAGCGGTTACACAGATACGCAGTATTTT CSLRTSGYTDTQYF
. TRBJ2-5 TRBV7-9 many TGTGCCAGCAGCTTTCCGAGACAGGACCCCCTCAGGGAGACCCAGTACTTC CASSFPRQDPLRETQYF
TRBD1 TRBJ1-2 TRBV7-9 . TGTGCCAGCAGCCCGGGACAGGCCTTTAACTATGGCTACACCTTC CASSPGQAFNYGYTF
TRBD2 TRBJ2-7 TRBV2 . TGTGCCAGCAGGTCGACTAGCGGGGGTTACGAGCAGTACTTC CASRSTSGGYEQYF
TRBD1 TRBJ1-1 TRBV20-1 few TGCAGTGCAAGACAGGGGGCAGAAACTGAAGCTTTCTTT CSARQGAETEAFF
. TRBJ2-1 TRBV4-2 few TGTGCCAGCAGCCAAGAATTGGGGGCCTCCATCTACAATGAGCAGTTCTTC CASSQELGASIYNEQFF
. TRBJ2-1 TRBV6-2/TRBV6-3 . TGTGCCAGCAGCCAGGGACTTCAGCAGTTCTTC CASSQGLQQFF
. TRBJ1-6 TRBV5-1 . TGCGCCAGCAGCCCAGGACAGCTGGGATCACCCCTCCACTTT CASSPGQLGSPLHF
TRBD1 TRBJ2-1 TRBV12-3/TRBV12-4 . TGTGCCAGCACCCCACAGGGGGCCGGTGAGCAGTTCTTC CASTPQGAGEQFF
TRBD1 TRBJ2-3 TRBV20-1 few TGCAGTGCCCTAAGACAGGGGGCAAGGGATACGCAGTATTTT CSALRQGARDTQYF
. TRBJ2-7 TRBV7-9 . TGTGCCAGCAGCCAGCCCCCGGACTACCTCCAAATGGTAGCCTACGAGCAGTACTTC CASSQPPDYLQMVAYEQYF
. TRBJ1-5 TRBV7-9 many TGTGCCAGCAGTTTAGGAGACAATCAGCCCCAGCATTTT CASSLGDNQPQHF
. TRBJ1-3 TRBV7-9 . TGTGCCAGCAGCTTCGCACAACCCCGGCGGGGAAACACCATATATTTT CASSFAQPRRGNTIYF
. TRBJ1-2 TRBV15 few TGTGCCACCAGCAGAGGGCATGGCTACACCTTC CATSRGHGYTF
TRBD2 TRBJ2-1 TRBV6-6 . TGTGCCAGCAGTTACTCACTAGCGGGGGGTCCAGGCAATGAGCAGTTCTTC CASSYSLAGGPGNEQFF
TRBD1 TRBJ1-5 TRBV28 . TGTGCCAGCAGTCCGTTAGGGACAGGGGTATCTTATCAGCCCCAGCATTTT CASSPLGTGVSYQPQHF
. TRBJ2-1 TRBV6-2/TRBV6-3 . TGTGCCAGCGGGTATGTCCTTGGAAATGAGCAGTTCTTC CASGYVLGNEQFF
. TRBJ2-2 TRBV3-1 . TGTGCCAGCAGCCAAGGAAGAGCAGGGTTGGGCACCGGGGAGCTGTTTTTT CASSQGRAGLGTGELFF
. TRBJ1-6 TRBV20-1 few TGCAGTGCTAGACTGGGGGGGAGCTCCTATAATTCACCCCTCCACTTT CSARLGGSSYNSPLHF
. TRBJ1-1 TRBV5-8 few TGTGCCAGCAGCACTGGCGGCGGGTACACTGAAGCTTTCTTT CASSTGGGYTEAFF
. TRBJ2-7 TRBV12-3/TRBV12-4 . TGTGCCAGCAGTAGGCAACGTCTCGGGCAGTTTAGCTTC CASSRQRLGQFSF
. TRBJ1-1 TRBV6-6 few TGTGCCAGCAGATTTTCCCGAGGGCATACTGAAGCTTTCTTT CASRFSRGHTEAFF
TRBD2 TRBJ2-3 TRBV7-2 . TGTGCCAGCAGTTCCCTAGCGGGGTGGGAAGATACGCAGTATTTT CASSSLAGWEDTQYF
. TRBJ2-3 TRBV7-9 few TGTGCCAGCAGCTTCGTTCAGAGCACAGATACGCAGTATTTT CASSFVQSTDTQYF
TRBD1 TRBJ2-7 TRBV20-1 few TGCAGTGCTACCCAATACCGGGACAGGGGGATCTACGAGCAGTACTTC CSATQYRDRGIYEQYF
TRBD2 TRBJ2-5 TRBV6-2/TRBV6-3 . TGTGCCAGCAGTACGGGGGGATCGGAAGAGACCCAGTACTTC CASSTGGSEETQYF
. TRBJ1-1 TRBV6-1 . TGTGCCAGCAGTGAAGCTAGGAGGGGGTCCGGCACTGAAGCTTTCTTT CASSEARRGSGTEAFF
TRBD1 TRBJ2-1 TRBV7-2 . TGTGCCAGCAGCTTTCAGGGGGCGGTGGGAAATGAGCAGTTCTTC CASSFQGAVGNEQFF
TRBD1 TRBJ2-2 TRBV5-1 few TGCGCCAGCAGTGCTAGGACAGGAAACACCGGGGAGCTGTTTTTT CASSARTGNTGELFF
. TRBJ2-3 TRBV5-6 . TGTGCCAGCAGCCAGGGACGGACCCGACACGATACGCAGTATTTT CASSQGRTRHDTQYF
TRBD2 TRBJ2-7 TRBV7-8 few TGTGCCAGCAGCTTAGGCAGCGGGGGATTCTTGTACGAGCAGTACTTC CASSLGSGGFLYEQYF
TRBD2 TRBJ2-7 TRBV29-1 . TGCAGCGCCGGGGGGGGTGTCTACGAGCAGTACTTC CSAGGGVYEQYF
TRBD1 TRBJ2-1 TRBV20-1 many TGCAGTGCTAGAGCCCCCGGACAGGGAGGCGATGAGCAGTTCTTC CSARAPGQGGDEQFF
. TRBJ2-5 TRBV7-2 . TGTGCCAGCAGCTTACTGGGCAGAATAGGCTCCGAGACCCAGTACTTC CASSLLGRIGSETQYF
. TRBJ2-3 TRBV18 . TGTGCCAGCCCCCGGACCCCCGGAGAGGATACGCAGTATTTT CASPRTPGEDTQYF
. TRBJ2-4 TRBV12-5 few TGTGCTAGTGGCCGGGACTCCAAACTAGCCAAAAACATTCAGTACTTC CASGRDSKLAKNIQYF
TRBD1 TRBJ1-2 TRBV3-1 few TGTGCCAGCCGGAACAGGGGCTATGGCTACACCTTC CASRNRGYGYTF
. TRBJ1-1 TRBV6-2/TRBV6-3 . TGTGCCAGCTTTTGGCAGCCGAACACTGAAGCTTTCTTT CASFWQPNTEAFF
. TRBJ1-1 TRBV6-2/TRBV6-3 few TGTGCCAGCAGTTACAGGGCGGACGCTGAAGCTTTCTTT CASSYRADAEAFF
TRBD1 TRBJ2-1 TRBV5-1 . TGCGCCAGCAGCTTGGTGACAGGGATAAGGATAAATGAGCAGTTCTTC CASSLVTGIRINEQFF
TRBD1 TRBJ2-3 TRBV7-9 . TGTGCCAGCAGCCCTATGACAGGGGGCAGAACAGATACGCAGTATTTT CASSPMTGGRTDTQYF
. TRBJ1-1 TRBV7-2 . TGTGCCAGCAGCTTAGATAGTGGGTCCCCTTTTACTGAAGCTTTCTTT CASSLDSGSPFTEAFF
. TRBJ1-4 TRBV20-1 few TGCAGTGCCACGACAGCTAATGAAAAACTGTTTTTT CSATTANEKLFF
TRBD1 TRBJ1-1 TRBV4-1 . TGCGCCAGCAGTCGGAATCCGGGACAGGCCACGGGGGGTCTGGCTTTCTTT CASSRNPGQATGGLAFF
. TRBJ1-2 TRBV6-2/TRBV6-3 . TGTGCCAGCAGGGACACAACTAACTATGGCTACACCTTC CASRDTTNYGYTF